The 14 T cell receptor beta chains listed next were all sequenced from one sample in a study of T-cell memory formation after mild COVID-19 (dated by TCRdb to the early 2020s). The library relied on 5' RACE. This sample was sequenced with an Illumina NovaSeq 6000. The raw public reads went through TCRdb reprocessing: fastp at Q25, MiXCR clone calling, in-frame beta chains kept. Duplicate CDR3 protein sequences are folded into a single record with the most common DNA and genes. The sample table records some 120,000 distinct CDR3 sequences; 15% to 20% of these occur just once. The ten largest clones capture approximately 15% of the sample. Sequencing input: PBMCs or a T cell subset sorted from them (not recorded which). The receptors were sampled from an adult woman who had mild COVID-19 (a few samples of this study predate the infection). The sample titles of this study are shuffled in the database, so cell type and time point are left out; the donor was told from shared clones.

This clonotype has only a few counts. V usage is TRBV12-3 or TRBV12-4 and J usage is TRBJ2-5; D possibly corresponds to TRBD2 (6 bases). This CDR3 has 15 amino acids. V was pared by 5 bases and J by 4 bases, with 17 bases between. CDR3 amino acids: CASSRDFHGGETQYF. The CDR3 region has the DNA TGTGCCAGCAGTCGGGACTTCCATGGGGGAGAGACCCAGTACTTC.

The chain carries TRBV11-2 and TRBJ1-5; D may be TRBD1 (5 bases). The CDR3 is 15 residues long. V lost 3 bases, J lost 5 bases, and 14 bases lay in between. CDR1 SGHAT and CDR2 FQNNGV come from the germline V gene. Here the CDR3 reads CASSFGGGVDQPQHF. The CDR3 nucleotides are TGTGCCAGCAGCTTTGGCGGAGGGGTGGATCAGCCCCAGCATTTT.

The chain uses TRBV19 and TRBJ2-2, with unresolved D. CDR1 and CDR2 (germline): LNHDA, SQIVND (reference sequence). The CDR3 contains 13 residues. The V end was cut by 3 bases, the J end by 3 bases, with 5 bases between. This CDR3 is CASSIGYTGELFF. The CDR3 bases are TGTGCCAGTAGTATCGGGTACACCGGGGAGCTGTTTTTT.

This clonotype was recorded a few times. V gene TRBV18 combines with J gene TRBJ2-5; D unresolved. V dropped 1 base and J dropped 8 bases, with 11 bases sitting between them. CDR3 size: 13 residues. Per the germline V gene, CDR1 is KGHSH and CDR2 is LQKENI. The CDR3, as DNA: TGTGCCAGCTCACCACGCACTTGGGAAACCCAGTACTTC. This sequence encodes CASSPRTWETQYF.

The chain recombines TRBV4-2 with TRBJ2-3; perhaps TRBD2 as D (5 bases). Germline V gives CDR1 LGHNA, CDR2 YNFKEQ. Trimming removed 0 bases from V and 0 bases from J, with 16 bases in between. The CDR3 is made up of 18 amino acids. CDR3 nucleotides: TGTGCCAGCAGCCAAGATTGGGCGGGCTCAACTAGCACAGATACGCAGTATTTT. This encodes CASSQDWAGSTSTDTQYF.

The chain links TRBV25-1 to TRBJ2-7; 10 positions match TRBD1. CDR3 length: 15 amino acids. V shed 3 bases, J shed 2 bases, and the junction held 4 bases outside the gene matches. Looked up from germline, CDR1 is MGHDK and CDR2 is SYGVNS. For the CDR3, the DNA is TGTGCCAGCAGTGATCAGGACAGGGGGGCCTACGAGCAGTACTTC. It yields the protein CASSDQDRGAYEQYF.

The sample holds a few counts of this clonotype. The CDR3: CSAREDRHEAFF. Written as DNA, the CDR3 is TGCAGTGCTAGAGAGGACAGACATGAAGCTTTCTTT. This chain links TRBV20-1 with TRBJ1-1, with D possibly matching TRBD1 (6 bases). Germline loops: CDR1 DFQATT, CDR2 SNEGSKA (reference sequence). V lost 0 bases and J lost 7, with 9 bases in between. The CDR3 totals 12 residues.

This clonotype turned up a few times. The CDR3 reads CASSRDSRYEQYF. The CDR3 coding sequence is TGTGCCAGCAGTCGGGACAGCCGCTACGAGCAGTACTTC. The gene calls are TRBV6-2 or TRBV6-3 and TRBJ2-7, with 7 nucleotides matching TRBD1. The length of the CDR3 is 13 residues. V was pared by 5 bases and J by 3 bases, with 4 bases of the junction left unmatched. Germline V gives CDR1 MNHEY, CDR2 SVGEGT.

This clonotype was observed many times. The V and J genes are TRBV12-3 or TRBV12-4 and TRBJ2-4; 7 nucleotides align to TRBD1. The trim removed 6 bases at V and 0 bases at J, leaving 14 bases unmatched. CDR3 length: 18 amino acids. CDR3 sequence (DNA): TGTGCCAGCAGCACCGGGACAGTTAGGATGTTAGCCAAAAACATTCAGTACTTC. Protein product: CASSTGTVRMLAKNIQYF.

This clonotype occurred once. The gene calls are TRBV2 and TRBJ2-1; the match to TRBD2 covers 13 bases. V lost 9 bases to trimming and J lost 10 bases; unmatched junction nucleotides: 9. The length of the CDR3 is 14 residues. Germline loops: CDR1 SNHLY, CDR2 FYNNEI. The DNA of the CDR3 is TGTGCCAGACAACAGACGACTAGCGGGGGGGAGCAGTTCTTC. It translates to CARQQTTSGGEQFF.

CDR3 region: CASSWGTSLNVGPDTQYF. The CDR3 bases are TGCGCCAGCAGTTGGGGGACTAGCTTAAATGTTGGCCCAGATACGCAGTATTTT. The chain is built from TRBV4-3 and TRBJ2-3; 9 bases align to TRBD2. V lost 6 bases and J lost 4; bases outside the gene matches: 17. This CDR3 is 18 amino acids long. The germline V gene encodes CDR1 LGHNA and CDR2 YSLEER.

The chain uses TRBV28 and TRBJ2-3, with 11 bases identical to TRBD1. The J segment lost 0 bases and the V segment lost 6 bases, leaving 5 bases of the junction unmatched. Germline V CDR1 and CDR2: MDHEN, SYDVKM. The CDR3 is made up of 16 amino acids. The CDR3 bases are TGTGCCAGCAGCCGGACAGGGGGCGATAGCACAGATACGCAGTATTTT. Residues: CASSRTGGDSTDTQYF.

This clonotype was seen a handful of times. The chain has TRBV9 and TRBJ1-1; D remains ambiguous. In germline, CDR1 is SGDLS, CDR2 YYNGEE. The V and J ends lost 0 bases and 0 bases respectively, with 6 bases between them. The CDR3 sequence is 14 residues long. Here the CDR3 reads CASSVGRLNTEAFF. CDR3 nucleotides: TGTGCCAGCAGCGTAGGCAGGTTGAACACTGAAGCTTTCTTT.

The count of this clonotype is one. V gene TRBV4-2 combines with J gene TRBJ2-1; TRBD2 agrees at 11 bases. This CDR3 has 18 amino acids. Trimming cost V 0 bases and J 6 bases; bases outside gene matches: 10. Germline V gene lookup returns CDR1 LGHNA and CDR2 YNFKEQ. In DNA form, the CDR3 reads TGTGCCAGCAGCCAAGAGGAGAGTAGCGGGGGGGCGGTCAATGAGCAGTTCTTC. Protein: CASSQEESSGGAVNEQFF.